This T cell receptor (beta chain) was captured in a study of T-cell reconstitution after alpha-beta-depleted transplantation in children. This CDR3 spans 14 amino acids. V was cut by 1 base and J by 7 bases, with 13 bases left in between. In germline, CDR1 is MGHRA, CDR2 YSYEKL. This clonotype was seen only a few times. Preparation of the TCRbeta library involved a method that used unique molecular identifiers. One entry per CDR3 protein results from TCRdb running MiXCR on the PCR reads. The repertoire holds about 540,000 distinct CDR3 sequences, with 15% to 20% as singletons. The input for sequencing was PBMCs from the stem cell graft donor, taken from the stem cell graft. The receptor's source is a human donor who donated a stem cell graft to a child with acute lymphoblastic leukemia. This chain joins TRBV4-1 and TRBJ1-1, with a weak D call TRBD1 (5 bases). The CDR3 loop reads CASSQGPGGGEAFF. The CDR3 DNA reads TGCGCCAGCAGCCAAGGTCCGGGGGGAGGTGAAGCTTTCTTT.